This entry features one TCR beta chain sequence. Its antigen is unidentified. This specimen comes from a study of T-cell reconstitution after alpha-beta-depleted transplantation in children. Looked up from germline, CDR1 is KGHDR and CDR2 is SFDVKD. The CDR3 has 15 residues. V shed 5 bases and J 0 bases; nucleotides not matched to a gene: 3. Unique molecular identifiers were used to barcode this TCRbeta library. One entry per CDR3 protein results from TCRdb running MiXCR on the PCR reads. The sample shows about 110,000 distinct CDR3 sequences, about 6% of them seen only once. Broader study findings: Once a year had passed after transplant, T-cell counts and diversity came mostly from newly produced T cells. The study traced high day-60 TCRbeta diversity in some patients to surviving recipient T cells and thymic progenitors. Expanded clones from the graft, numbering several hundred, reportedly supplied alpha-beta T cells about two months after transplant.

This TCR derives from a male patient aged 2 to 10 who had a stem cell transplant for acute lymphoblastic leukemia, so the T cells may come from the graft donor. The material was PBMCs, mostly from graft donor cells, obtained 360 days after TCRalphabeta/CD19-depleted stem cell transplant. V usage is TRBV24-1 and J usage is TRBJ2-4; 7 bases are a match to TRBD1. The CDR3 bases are TGTGCCACCAGTGGGACAGGTCTAGCCAAAAACATTCAGTACTTC. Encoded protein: CATSGTGLAKNIQYF.